This paragraph covers one T cell receptor beta chain sequence. Its antigen is undetermined. Germline loops: CDR1 MDHEN, CDR2 SYDVKM. The CDR3 extends over 15 amino acids. The V end was cut by 6 bases, the J end by 0 bases, with 12 bases between. Profiled with immunoSEQ multiplex PCR; TCRdb holds only in-frame clones, not every one. This sample has about 82,000 clones; over 75% occur once, and the top ten carry 9.5% to 13%. This specimen comes from a study of T cell responses to AZD1222 COVID-19 vaccine. Broader study findings: Most donors were white British, females outnumbered males, and clonal diversity was possibly underestimated. Reportedly, nearly half the spike-specific TCRs target unmutated variant regions.

The specimen comprised peripheral blood, sampled 28 days after the second AZD1222 dose. This chain uses TRBV28 with TRBJ1-3; D perhaps matches TRBD1 (6 bases). The TCR was taken from an adult who received the AZD1222 COVID-19 vaccine. CDR3 in DNA: TGTGCCAGCAGCAAGGACAGTTTCTCTGGAAACACCATATATTTT. Translating it yields CASSKDSFSGNTIYF.